This TCR beta chain is from a study of T cell responses to AZD1222 COVID-19 vaccine. The data were produced by immunoSEQ multiplex PCR, yet TCRdb's version contains in-frame clones alone and is incomplete. The sample lists about 180,000 clones, approximately 91% seen once, with 1.5% to 2% in the top ten. Per the germline V gene, CDR1 is MDHEN and CDR2 is SYDVKM. This CDR3 is built from 14 residues. The V end lost 3 bases, the J end lost 2 bases, and 10 bases lay between the germline ends. Material: peripheral blood, obtained on day 0 of AZD1222 vaccination. The clonotype comes from an adult in good health. The chain carries TRBV28 and TRBJ1-1; tentative D call: TRBD1 (5 bases). The CDR3 nucleotides are TGTGCCAGCAGTTTTAAAGGGGCCAACACTGAAGCTTTCTTT. Amino acid sequence: CASSFKGANTEAFF.